The 20 T cell receptor beta chains given below trace back to one sample, sequenced in a study of CD8 T cells in ankylosing spondylitis. TCRdb used MiXCR to reprocess the 5' RACE reads, holding one entry per CDR3 protein. The table has 200,000 to 250,000 distinct CDR3 sequences, 7.3% seen once; the top ten hold around 14%. Their recognized antigens are unknown. Findings and caveats of the study: Several highly homologous variants made up a TCR beta motif, and this motif appeared characteristic of ankylosing spondylitis blood.

The sequencing input was blood, either unsorted or a sorted T cell fraction (not recorded which). The source of these receptors is a male donor with ankylosing spondylitis.

In its sample, this clonotype was seen many times. The V and J genes are TRBV5-1 and TRBJ1-1, with D hard to call. Per germline, CDR1 SGHRS and CDR2 YFSETQ. V lost 3 bases and J lost 0, with 12 bases in between. This CDR3 is built from 15 residues. CDR3 coding DNA: TGCGCCAGCAGCTGGTCTCGATCCATGAACACTGAAGCTTTCTTT. Its translation: CASSWSRSMNTEAFF. Full variable domain (outside the CDR3, taken from reference TRBV5-1 and TRBJ1-1): KAGVTQTPRYLIKTRGQQVTLSCSPISGHRSVSWYQQTPGQGLQFLFEYFSETQRNKGNFPGRFSGRQFSNSRSEMNVSTLELGDSALYLCASSWSRSMNTEAFFGQGTRLTVV.

V and J are TRBV29-1 and TRBJ2-7, with unresolved D. The ends were cut back, 4 bases at V and 0 bases at J, with 7 bases in the middle. The CDR3 extends over 12 amino acids. Germline V gives CDR1 SQVTM, CDR2 ANQGSEA. The CDR3 DNA is TGCAGCGTTGGGATGAGCTCCTACGAGCAGTACTTC. Its translation is CSVGMSSYEQYF.

This clonotype was observed many times. The chain couples TRBV27 to TRBJ1-2; TRBD1 might be the D (6 bases). The V gene lost 2 bases and the J gene lost 8 bases, with 15 bases spanning the gap. From germline, CDR1 is MNHEY and CDR2 SMNVEV (reference sequence). This CDR3 spans 14 amino acids. CDR3 protein: CASSLRTGYDGYTF. The CDR3 DNA is TGTGCCAGCAGTTTACGCACAGGGTACGACGGCTACACCTTC.

This clonotype was counted at least ten times. The V and J genes are TRBV27 and TRBJ2-5; 7 nucleotides line up with TRBD1. Germline values: CDR1 MNHEY, CDR2 SMNVEV (reference sequence). After removal of 3 bases from V and 4 bases from J, the junction contained 8 bases not matched to a gene. There are 15 residues in the CDR3. CDR3 protein: CASSFFTGAPETQYF. The CDR3 nucleotides read TGTGCCAGCAGTTTTTTTACAGGGGCGCCAGAGACCCAGTACTTC.

This clonotype showed up just a few times. Written as DNA, the CDR3 is TGTGCCAGCAGTTATCTTTCACGGGCTGAAGCTTTCTTT. Translation: CASSYLSRAEAFF. The J gene is TRBJ1-1, the V gene TRBV6-2 or TRBV6-3; D remains ambiguous. Germline assignment: CDR1 MNHEY and CDR2 SVGEGT. Trimming shortened V by 3 bases and J by 6 bases, and 11 bases separated the two germline ends. CDR3 size: 13 residues.

At least ten counts were recorded for this clonotype. The chain is built from TRBV6-1 and TRBJ2-7; D might be TRBD2 (5 bases). V was clipped by 4 bases and J by 0 bases, with 7 bases between them. This CDR3 is 13 amino acids long. Germline V gene data show CDR1 as MNHNS and CDR2 as SASEGT. CDR3: CASSGGYSYEQYF. The CDR3 DNA reads TGTGCCAGCAGTGGAGGGTACTCCTACGAGCAGTACTTC.

This clonotype was counted ten times or more. The V call is TRBV6-5, the J call TRBJ2-7, with unresolved D. The germline CDR1 and CDR2 sequences are MNHEY and SVGAGI. The CDR3 is made up of 11 amino acids. V lost 5 bases and J 1 base, leaving 3 bases between the germline ends. CDR3 nucleotide sequence: TGTGCCAGCAGTCAGTCCTACGAGCAGTACTTC. Residues: CASSQSYEQYF.

This clonotype was observed at least ten times. This sequence joins TRBV28 and TRBJ2-7; TRBD2 aligns across 8 bases. Germline V lookup: CDR1 MDHEN, CDR2 SYDVKM. CDR3 length: 12 residues. Germline trimming cut 3 bases from V and 7 bases from J; bases unmatched to any gene: 2. CDR3 protein: CASSFGRGEQYF. Written as DNA, the CDR3 is TGTGCCAGCAGTTTCGGGAGGGGGGAGCAGTACTTC.

This clonotype was picked up many times. The gene calls are TRBV7-2 and TRBJ2-7; D might be TRBD1 or TRBD2, each matching 5 bases. The CDR3 runs 14 residues. From germline, CDR1 is SGHTA and CDR2 FQGNSA. The V and J ends lost 4 bases and 6 bases respectively, with 16 bases between them. The CDR3 loop is CASSSGTESFEQYF. The CDR3 nucleotides read TGTGCCAGCAGCTCCGGGACGGAGAGTTTCGAGCAGTACTTC.

This clonotype was seen ten or more times. The chain uses TRBV7-9 and TRBJ1-2, with D uncertain. The V end was cut by 2 bases, the J end by 10 bases, with 8 bases between. Germline values: CDR1 SEHNR, CDR2 FQNEAQ (reference sequence). This CDR3 contains 11 residues. The CDR3 loop reads CASSLLVNYTF. CDR3 DNA sequence: TGTGCCAGCAGCTTACTGGTTAACTACACCTTC. The full variable domain, in which reference TRBV7-9 and TRBJ1-2 provide the parts outside the CDR3, is DTGVSQNPRHKITKRGQNVTFRCDPISEHNRLYWYRQTLGQGPEFLTYFQNEAQLEKSRLLSDRFSAERPKGSFSTLEIQRTEQGDSAMYLCASSLLVNYTFGSGTRLTVV.

This rearrangement joins TRBV11-2 to TRBJ1-1, with D tentatively TRBD1 (6 bases). CDR1 SGHAT and CDR2 FQNNGV come from the germline V gene. The V gene lost 5 bases and the J gene lost 4 bases, with 14 bases spanning the gap. The CDR3 extends over 14 amino acids. CDR3 sequence: CASSANGGLTEAFF. The CDR3 bases are TGTGCCAGCAGCGCGAACGGGGGGCTCACTGAAGCTTTCTTT. Looking up the rest from reference TRBV11-2 and TRBJ1-1 gives the full variable domain: EAGVAQSPRYKIIEKRQSVAFWCNPISGHATLYWYQQILGQGPKLLIQFQNNGVVDDSQLPKDRFSAERLKGVDSTLKIQPAKLEDSAVYLCASSANGGLTEAFFGQGTRLTVV.

In its sample, this clonotype was seen many times. This chain joins TRBV18 and TRBJ2-7; D not resolved. CDR3 length equals 16 residues. Germline CDR1 and CDR2: KGHSH and LQKENI. V was clipped by 4 bases and J by 5 bases, with 21 bases between them. CDR3 sequence (DNA): TGTGCCAGCTCACTGGGCCCTCTACAGTCGTCAAACGAGCAGTACTTC. Its protein product is CASSLGPLQSSNEQYF.

This clonotype has at least ten counts. The gene calls are TRBV4-3 and TRBJ1-5; D gene ambiguous. CDR3 length: 15 amino acids. Germline V gene data show CDR1 as LGHNA and CDR2 as YSLEER. V lost 0 bases to trimming and J lost 1 base, with 7 bases between them. Here the CDR3 DNA reads TGCGCCAGCAGCCAAGACCGGTCGAGCAATCAGCCCCAGCATTTT. As protein: CASSQDRSSNQPQHF.

This clonotype was seen only a few times. The chain recombines TRBV4-3 with TRBJ1-2; TRBD1 matches at 10 bases. The trim removed 0 bases at V and 4 bases at J, leaving 5 bases unmatched. Germline values: CDR1 LGHNA, CDR2 YSLEER. This CDR3 is 16 amino acids long. The CDR3 coding sequence is TGCGCCAGCAGCCAAGACAGACAGGGGGCCTCCTATGGCTACACCTTC. Amino acids: CASSQDRQGASYGYTF.

This clonotype was recorded many times. The genes are TRBV7-9 and TRBJ2-3; D tentatively fits TRBD1 or TRBD2 (5 bases each). Germline-derived CDR1 and CDR2 are SEHNR and FQNEAQ (reference sequence). The length of the CDR3 is 14 residues. The germline V and J ends were trimmed by 4 bases and 0 bases, with 8 bases remaining between them. DNA of the CDR3: TGTGCCAGCAGCTCCCGGGACAGCACAGATACGCAGTATTTT. It specifies CASSSRDSTDTQYF. The full variable domain, its missing parts supplied by reference TRBV7-9 and TRBJ2-3, is DTGVSQNPRHKITKRGQNVTFRCDPISEHNRLYWYRQTLGQGPEFLTYFQNEAQLEKSRLLSDRFSAERPKGSFSTLEIQRTEQGDSAMYLCASSSRDSTDTQYFGPGTRLTVL.

As to this clonotype: A much larger clone is a single base away; this may be a read error. The genes are TRBV4-2 and TRBJ2-1; 9 positions agree with TRBD2. J was trimmed by 7 bases and V by 8 bases; bases with no gene match: 18. The germline V gene encodes CDR1 LGHNA and CDR2 YNFKEQ. The CDR3 has 17 residues. CDR3 amino acids: CASGPHQVAGVSNEQFF. The CDR3 nucleotides read TGTGCCAGCGGCCCCCACCAGGTAGCGGGAGTTAGTAATGAGCAGTTCTTC.

This clonotype was found many times. The chain has TRBV6-2 or TRBV6-3 and TRBJ1-2; D unclear. Germline CDR1 reads MNHEY; CDR2 reads SVGEGT. V was clipped by 8 bases and J by 6 bases, with 4 bases between them. This CDR3 spans 9 amino acids. The CDR3 loop is CASGDGYTF. CDR3 nucleotide sequence: TGTGCCAGCGGAGATGGCTACACCTTC.

This clonotype was picked up many times. The J gene is TRBJ2-7, the V gene TRBV27; TRBD2 agrees at 8 bases. This CDR3 is 13 amino acids long. The V segment lost 5 bases and the J segment 2 bases; nucleotides outside the gene matches: 2. Germline V lookup: CDR1 MNHEY, CDR2 SMNVEV (reference sequence). CDR3 coding DNA: TGTGCCAGCAGTGCCGGGAGGGCCTACGAGCAGTACTTC. It yields the protein CASSAGRAYEQYF.

On this clonotype: The missing conserved phenylalanine or tryptophan at the end of this CDR3 makes a read error likely. The V call is TRBV12-3 or TRBV12-4, the J call TRBJ1-1, with unresolved D. CDR3 length equals 13 residues. V lost 3 bases, J lost 0 bases, and 5 bases lay in between. The CDR3 sequence is CASSLSVNTEAFL. The CDR3 DNA sequence: TGTGCCAGCAGTTTGAGTGTGAACACTGAAGCTTTCCTT.

This clonotype was found many times. The J gene is TRBJ2-1, the V gene TRBV5-1; D gene unclear. The CDR3 runs 12 residues. The germline V gene encodes CDR1 SGHRS and CDR2 YFSETQ. Trimming stripped 4 bases from V and 9 bases from J, with 11 bases between. CDR3 residues: CASSTNDGEQFF. CDR3 sequence (DNA): TGCGCCAGCAGCACCAATGACGGTGAGCAGTTCTTC.